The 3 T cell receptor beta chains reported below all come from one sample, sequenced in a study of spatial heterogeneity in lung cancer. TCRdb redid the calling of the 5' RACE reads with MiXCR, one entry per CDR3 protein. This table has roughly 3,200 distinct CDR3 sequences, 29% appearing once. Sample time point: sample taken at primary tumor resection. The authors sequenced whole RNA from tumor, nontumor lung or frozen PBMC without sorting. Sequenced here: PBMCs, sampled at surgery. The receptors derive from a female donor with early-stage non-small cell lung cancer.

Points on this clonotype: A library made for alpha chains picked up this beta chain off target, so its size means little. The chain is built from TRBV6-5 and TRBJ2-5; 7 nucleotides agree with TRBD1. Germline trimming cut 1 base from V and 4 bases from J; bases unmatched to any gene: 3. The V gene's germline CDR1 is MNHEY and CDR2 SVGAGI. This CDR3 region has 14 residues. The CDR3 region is CASSYLPGGETQYF. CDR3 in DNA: TGTGCCAGCAGTTACTTACCAGGGGGAGAGACCCAGTACTTC.

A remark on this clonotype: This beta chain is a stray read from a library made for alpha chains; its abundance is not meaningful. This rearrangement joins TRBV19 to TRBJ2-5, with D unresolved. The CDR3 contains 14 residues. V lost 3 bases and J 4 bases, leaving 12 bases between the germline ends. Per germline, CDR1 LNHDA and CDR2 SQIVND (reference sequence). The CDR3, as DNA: TGTGCCAGTAGTATGTCCGGAATTAGAGAGACCCAGTACTTC. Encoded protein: CASSMSGIRETQYF.

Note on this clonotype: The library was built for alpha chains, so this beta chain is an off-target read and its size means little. Written as DNA, the CDR3 is TGTGCCAGCAGCGCGGGACAGGGGTTCACCGGGGAGCTGTTTTTT. Residues: CASSAGQGFTGELFF. The J gene is TRBJ2-2, the V gene TRBV5-8; TRBD1 matches 10 bases. Losses at the gene ends were 4 bases for V and 4 bases for J; bases not matched to a gene: 4. Germline CDR1 and CDR2: SGHTS and YDEGEE. This CDR3 has 15 amino acids.